This T cell receptor beta chain was sequenced during a study of OX40 agonist ivuxolimab in advanced cancers. In terms of the full investigation: Ivuxolimab, which targeted the costimulatory receptor OX40 (CD134), was an agonistic, fully human IgG2 monoclonal antibody. Intravenous ivuxolimab was administered to patients every 2 weeks at six dose levels: 0.01, 0.1, 0.3, 1.5, 3 and 10 mg/kg. Among the roughly 50 dose-escalation patients, approximately 20 had hepatocellular carcinoma, 15 or so melanoma, 9 renal cell carcinoma and 9 head and neck cancer. In the dose-escalation cohort, roughly 80% of patients were male, and the mean age was approximately 60 years, with a range of about 23 to 90. Prior anti-PD-1, anti-PD-L1 or anti-CTLA-4 therapy was permitted, and approximately 42% of dose-escalation patients had received checkpoint inhibitors. Partial responses were achieved by three dose-escalation patients, of whom one had hepatocellular carcinoma and two had cutaneous melanoma. The point of sequencing TCRbeta in the periphery was to test whether ivuxolimab changed TCR sequence diversity and drove clonal T-cell expansion. The paper reports the monotherapy dose-escalation portion (N of about 50 patients) of the phase I ivuxolimab trial.

Comment on this clone: Its antigen remains unidentified. Base-call qualities are not available, and no considerably larger clone is one nucleotide away.

Taken from cysteine to phenylalanine, the CDR3 has 12 residues. The retained sequence is limited to the CDR3, 36 bases, with the frame set at the first base. Trimming at the junction amounts to 4 bases on V and 1 base on J, and the germline ends lie 4 bases apart. The germline V gene encodes CDR1 SEHNR and CDR2 FQNEAQ (reference sequence). Genomic DNA was isolated from the sorted cells so that the TCRbeta CDR3 region could be sequenced. TCRbeta CDR3 regions were sequenced using the immunoSEQ Assay. TCRdb holds this immuneACCESS table with in-frame rearrangements only. Some clones are missing; in checked studies, unresolved V genes explain under half, and the rest has no known cause. Within this sample are 50,000 to 75,000 clones, with just under 85% of them counted one time only. Clones ranked in the top ten supply approximately 9.4% of the sample. Patients with a history of autoimmune disease or receiving systemic immunosuppression were excluded from the trial. Peripheral blood for TCR sequencing was collected from all dose cohorts at baseline, on cycle 4 day 1, and on cycle 7 day 1. Samples came from an open-label, multicenter, first-in-human phase I dose-escalation trial of ivuxolimab. Adults with locally advanced or metastatic head and neck squamous cell, hepatocellular, melanoma or renal cell carcinoma were enrolled in the trial. Before TCR sequencing, CD4+ T cells and CD8+ T cells from peripheral blood were sorted into separate populations.

What the study reported, not specific to this receptor: At doses of 0.1 to 3.0 mg/kg, clonal expansion of both CD4+ and CD8+ blood T cells was observed from baseline to week 6. In partial responders in the 0.1-3.0 mg/kg groups, normalized peripheral clonal expansion was found to be among the lowest, especially among CD8+ T cells. Which antigens the clonally expanded peripheral T cells were specific for was not determined. On average, CD8+ T cells showed more expanded clones than CD4+ T cells after ivuxolimab. Low levels of normalized T-cell clonal expansion were also shown by some nonresponding patients.

The sequenced sample was CD4+ or CD8+ T cells sorted from blood, obtained in a trial of the OX40 agonist ivuxolimab. This TCR was recovered from an adult with an advanced solid tumor such as melanoma, head and neck, liver or kidney cancer. This sequence uses TRBV7-9 and TRBJ1-1, with the D segment identity uncertain. The nucleotide sequence is TGTGCCAGCAGCTCAGCGAACACTGAAGCTTTCTTT. The resulting protein is CASSSANTEAFF.